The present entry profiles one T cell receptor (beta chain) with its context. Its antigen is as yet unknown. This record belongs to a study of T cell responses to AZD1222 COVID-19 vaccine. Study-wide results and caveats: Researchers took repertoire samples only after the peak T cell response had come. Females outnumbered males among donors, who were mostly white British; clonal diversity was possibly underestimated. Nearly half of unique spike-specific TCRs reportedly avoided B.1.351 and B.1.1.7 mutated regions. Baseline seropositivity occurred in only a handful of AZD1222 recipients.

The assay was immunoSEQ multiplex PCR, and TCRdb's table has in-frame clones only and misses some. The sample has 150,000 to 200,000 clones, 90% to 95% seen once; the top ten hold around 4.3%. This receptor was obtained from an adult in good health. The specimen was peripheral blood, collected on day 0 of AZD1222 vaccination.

The CDR3 region is CASSFYRGNSPLHF. CDR3 nucleotides: TGTGCCAGCAGTTTTTACAGGGGGAATTCACCCCTCCACTTT. The V gene is TRBV28, the J gene TRBJ1-6; 8 bases fit TRBD1. V lost 3 bases to trimming and J lost 7 bases; unmatched junction nucleotides: 2. Germline V gene lookup returns CDR1 MDHEN and CDR2 SYDVKM. The CDR3 totals 14 residues.